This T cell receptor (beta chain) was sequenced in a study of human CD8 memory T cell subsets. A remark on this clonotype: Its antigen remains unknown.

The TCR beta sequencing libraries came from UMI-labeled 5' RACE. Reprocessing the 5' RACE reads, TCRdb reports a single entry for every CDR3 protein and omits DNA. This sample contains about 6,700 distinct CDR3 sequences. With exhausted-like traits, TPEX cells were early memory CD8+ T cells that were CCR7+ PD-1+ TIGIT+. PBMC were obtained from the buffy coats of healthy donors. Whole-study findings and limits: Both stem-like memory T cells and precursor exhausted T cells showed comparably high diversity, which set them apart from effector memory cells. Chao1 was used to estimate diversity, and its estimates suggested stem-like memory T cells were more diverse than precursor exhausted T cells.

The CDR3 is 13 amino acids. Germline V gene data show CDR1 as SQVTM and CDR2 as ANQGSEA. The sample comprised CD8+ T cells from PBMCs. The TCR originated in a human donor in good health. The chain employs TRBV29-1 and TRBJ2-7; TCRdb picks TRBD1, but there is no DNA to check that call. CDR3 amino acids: CSVAPGTAGEQYF.